A selection of T cell receptor beta chains follows, all from one sample in a study of shared clonotypes between healthy human individuals. This table comes from immunoSEQ multiplex PCR, and its TCRdb copy is limited to in-frame clones, with some not included. The sample consists of around 1.5 million clones, about 98% of them appearing once. Material: naive CD4+ T cells sorted from blood. The receptors here all came from a man aged 25 to 40 in good health. Each CDR3 is given with its conserved first and last residue. The D gene is left open where the match is weak. Clone size is shown for a subset of rows, as once, few, many or a class of expanded clone.

j_call d_call v_call clone_size cdr3_aa cdr3_nt
TRBJ2-3 NA TRBV6-5 NA CASSYGGPTDTQYF TGTGCCAGCAGTTACGGGGGCCCCACAGATACGCAGTATTTT
TRBJ2-3 NA TRBV10-3 NA CAISESNERDTQYF TGTGCCATCAGTGAGTCGAACGAACGAGATACGCAGTATTTT
TRBJ1-1 TRBD1 TRBV5-4 NA CASSSGQTVSAFF TGTGCCAGCAGCTCGGGACAGACGGTGTCAGCTTTCTTT
TRBJ2-7 NA TRBV13 NA CASSTPSVYEQYF TGTGCCAGCAGCACCCCCAGTGTTTACGAGCAGTACTTC
TRBJ2-1 NA TRBV5-6 NA CASARSSYNEQFF TGTGCCAGCGCTAGGAGCTCCTACAATGAGCAGTTCTTC
TRBJ2-7 NA TRBV5-4 NA CASRMDGADYEQYF TGTGCCAGCAGAATGGACGGGGCAGACTACGAGCAGTACTTC
TRBJ2-7 NA TRBV2 NA CASSELSGEPYEQYF TGTGCCAGCAGTGAACTATCCGGGGAACCCTACGAGCAGTACTTC
TRBJ2-7 TRBD1 TRBV6-1 NA CASHRDRNLEQYF TGTGCCAGTCACCGGGACAGGAACCTCGAGCAGTACTTC
TRBJ2-5 NA TRBV5-1 NA CASRPGQETQYF TGCGCCAGTCGCCCAGGCCAAGAGACCCAGTACTTC
TRBJ2-1 NA TRBV7-9 NA CASSLLATEQFF TGTGCCAGCAGCTTACTCGCTACTGAGCAGTTCTTC
TRBJ2-1 TRBD2 TRBV2 NA CATSRKLAGGYSYNEQFF TGTGCCACCTCCCGGAAGCTAGCGGGGGGATACTCCTACAATGAGCAGTTCTTC
TRBJ2-3 TRBD2 TRBV5-1 NA CASSLAGTSTDTQYF TGCGCCAGCAGCTTAGCGGGAACTAGCACAGATACGCAGTATTTT
TRBJ2-1 NA TRBV6-5 NA CASRNGPYNEQFF TGTGCCAGCAGAAATGGCCCTTACAATGAGCAGTTCTTC
TRBJ2-7 NA TRBV19 NA CASSVAEDYEQYF TGTGCCAGTAGTGTAGCGGAGGACTACGAGCAGTACTTC
TRBJ2-1 TRBD2 TRBV28 NA CASSFLAGVFYNEQFF TGTGCCAGCAGTTTTCTCGCGGGAGTATTCTACAATGAGCAGTTCTTC
TRBJ2-7 TRBD1 TRBV7-9 NA CASSLVLGQTIYEQYF TGTGCCAGCAGCTTAGTTCTGGGACAGACCATCTACGAGCAGTACTTC
TRBJ2-3 NA TRBV30 NA CAWKEADTQYF TGTGCCTGGAAAGAGGCAGATACGCAGTATTTT
TRBJ2-7 TRBD1 TRBV30 NA CAWSGTGVYEQYF TGTGCCTGGAGTGGGACAGGGGTCTACGAGCAGTACTTC
TRBJ2-2 TRBD1 TRBV7-2 NA CASQGQGRTGELFF TGTGCCAGCCAGGGACAGGGAAGAACCGGGGAGCTGTTTTTT
TRBJ1-4 NA TRBV5-1 NA CASSLGAGNEKLFF TGCGCCAGCAGCTTGGGGGCAGGGAATGAAAAACTGTTTTTT
TRBJ2-2 NA TRBV5-1 NA CASSLGRDPNTGELFF TGCGCCAGCAGCTTAGGCCGGGATCCGAACACCGGGGAGCTGTTTTTT
TRBJ2-2 NA TRBV11-2 NA CASSTGSGELFF TGTGCCAGCAGCACCGGGTCCGGGGAGCTGTTTTTT
TRBJ2-7 NA TRBV2 NA CASSAEFLSYEQYF TGTGCCAGCAGTGCAGAGTTTTTGAGCTACGAGCAGTACTTC
TRBJ2-3 NA TRBV2 once CASRAGTPQYF TGTGCCAGCAGAGCCGGGACCCCCCAGTATTTT
TRBJ2-7 TRBD2 TRBV5-4 NA CASSETSGRFSDEQYF TGTGCCAGCAGCGAGACTAGCGGGAGGTTTTCGGATGAGCAGTACTTC
TRBJ2-7 NA TRBV5-5 NA CASSLVGFYEQYF TGTGCCAGCAGCTTGGTAGGGTTCTACGAGCAGTACTTC
TRBJ2-7 NA TRBV7-8 NA CASSLSQGPGEQYF TGTGCCAGCAGCTTATCTCAGGGGCCTGGCGAGCAGTACTTC